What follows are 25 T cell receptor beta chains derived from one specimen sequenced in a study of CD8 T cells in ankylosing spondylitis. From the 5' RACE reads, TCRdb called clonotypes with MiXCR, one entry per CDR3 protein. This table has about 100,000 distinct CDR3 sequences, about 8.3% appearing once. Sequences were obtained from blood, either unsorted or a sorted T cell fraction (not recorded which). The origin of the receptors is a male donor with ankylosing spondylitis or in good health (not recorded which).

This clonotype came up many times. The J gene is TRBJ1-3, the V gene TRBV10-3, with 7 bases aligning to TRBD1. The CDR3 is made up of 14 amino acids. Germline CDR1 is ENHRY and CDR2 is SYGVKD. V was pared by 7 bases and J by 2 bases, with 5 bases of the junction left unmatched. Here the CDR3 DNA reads TGTGCCATCAACCCCGGGACAGCTGGAAACACCATATATTTT. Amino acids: CAINPGTAGNTIYF.

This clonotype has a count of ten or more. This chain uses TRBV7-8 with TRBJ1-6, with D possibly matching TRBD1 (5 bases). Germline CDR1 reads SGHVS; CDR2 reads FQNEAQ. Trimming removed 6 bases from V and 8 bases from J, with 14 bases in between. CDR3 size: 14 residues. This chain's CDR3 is CASSPGTADSPLHF. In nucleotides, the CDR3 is TGTGCCAGCAGTCCCGGGACGGCCGATTCACCCCTCCACTTT.

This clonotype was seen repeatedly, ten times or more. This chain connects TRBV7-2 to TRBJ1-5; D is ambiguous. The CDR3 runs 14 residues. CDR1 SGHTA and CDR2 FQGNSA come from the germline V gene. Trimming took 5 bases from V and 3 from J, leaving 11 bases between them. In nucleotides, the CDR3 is TGTGCCAGCAGCCAGACAAACACCAATCAGCCCCAGCATTTT. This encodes CASSQTNTNQPQHF.

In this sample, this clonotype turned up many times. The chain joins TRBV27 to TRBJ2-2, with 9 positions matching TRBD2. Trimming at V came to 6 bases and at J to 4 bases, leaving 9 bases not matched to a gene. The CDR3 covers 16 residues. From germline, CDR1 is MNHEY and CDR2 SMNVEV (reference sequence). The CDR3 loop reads CASRREGNLGTGELFF. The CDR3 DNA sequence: TGTGCCAGCAGGCGGGAGGGAAATTTAGGCACCGGGGAGCTGTTTTTT.

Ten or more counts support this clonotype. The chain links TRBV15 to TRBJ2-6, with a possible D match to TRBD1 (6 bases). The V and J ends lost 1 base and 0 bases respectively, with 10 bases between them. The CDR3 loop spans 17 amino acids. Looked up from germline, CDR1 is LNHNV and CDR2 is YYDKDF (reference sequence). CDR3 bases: TGTGCCACCAGCAGAGGTACAGGGCACTCTGGGGCCAACGTCCTGACTTTC. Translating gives CATSRGTGHSGANVLTF.

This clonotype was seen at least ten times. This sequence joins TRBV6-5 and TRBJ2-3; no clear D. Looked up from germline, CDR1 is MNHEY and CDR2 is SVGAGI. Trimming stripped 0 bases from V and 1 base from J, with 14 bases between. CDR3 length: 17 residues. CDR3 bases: TGTGCCAGCAGTTACTCGGCACACCTTCCAGGCACAGATACGCAGTATTTT. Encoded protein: CASSYSAHLPGTDTQYF.

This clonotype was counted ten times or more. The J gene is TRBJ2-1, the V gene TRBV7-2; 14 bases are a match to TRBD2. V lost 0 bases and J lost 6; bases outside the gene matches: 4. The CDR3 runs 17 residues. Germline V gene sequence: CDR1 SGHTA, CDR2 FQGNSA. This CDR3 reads CASSLAGGLAGVNEQFF. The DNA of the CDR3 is TGTGCCAGCAGCTTAGCCGGGGGACTAGCGGGAGTCAATGAGCAGTTCTTC. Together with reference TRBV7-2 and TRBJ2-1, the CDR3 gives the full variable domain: GAGVSQSPSNKVTEKGKDVELRCDPISGHTALYWYRQSLGQGLEFLIYFQGNSAPDKSGLPSDRFSAERTGGSVSTLTIQRTQQEDSAVYLCASSLAGGLAGVNEQFFGPGTRLTVL.

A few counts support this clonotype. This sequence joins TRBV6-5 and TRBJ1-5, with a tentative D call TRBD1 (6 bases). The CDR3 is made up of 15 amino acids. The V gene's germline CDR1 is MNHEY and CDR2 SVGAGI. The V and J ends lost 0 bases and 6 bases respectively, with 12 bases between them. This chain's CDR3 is CASSYSRGRGQPQHF. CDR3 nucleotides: TGTGCCAGCAGTTACTCGAGGGGCAGGGGTCAGCCCCAGCATTTT.

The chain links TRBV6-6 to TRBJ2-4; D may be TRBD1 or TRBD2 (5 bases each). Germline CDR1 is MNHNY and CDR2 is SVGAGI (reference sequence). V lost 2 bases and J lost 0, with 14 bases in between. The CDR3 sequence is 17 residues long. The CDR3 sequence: CASSYSVGGLAKNIQYF. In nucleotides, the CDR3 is TGTGCCAGCAGTTACAGTGTTGGGGGTCTAGCCAAAAACATTCAGTACTTC.

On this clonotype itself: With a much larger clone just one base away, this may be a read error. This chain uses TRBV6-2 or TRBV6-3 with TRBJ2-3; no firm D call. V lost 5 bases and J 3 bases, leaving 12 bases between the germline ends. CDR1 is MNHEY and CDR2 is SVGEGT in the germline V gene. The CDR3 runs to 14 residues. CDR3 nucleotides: TGTGCCAGCAGTGCAAAGGTGAGGACAGATACGCAGTATTTT. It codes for CASSAKVRTDTQYF.

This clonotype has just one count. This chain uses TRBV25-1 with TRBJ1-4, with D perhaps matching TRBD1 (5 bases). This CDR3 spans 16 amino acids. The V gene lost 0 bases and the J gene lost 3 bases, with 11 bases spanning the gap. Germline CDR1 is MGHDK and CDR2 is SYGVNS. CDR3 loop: CASSEYSGPSNEKLFF. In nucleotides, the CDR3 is TGTGCCAGCAGTGAATACTCAGGGCCCTCTAATGAAAAACTGTTTTTT.

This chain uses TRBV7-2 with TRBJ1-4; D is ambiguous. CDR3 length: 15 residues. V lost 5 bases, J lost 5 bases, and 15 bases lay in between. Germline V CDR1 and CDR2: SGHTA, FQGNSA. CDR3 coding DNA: TGTGCCAGCAGCGCGGCCGGGAAGGGCAATGAAAAACTGTTTTTT. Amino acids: CASSAAGKGNEKLFF.

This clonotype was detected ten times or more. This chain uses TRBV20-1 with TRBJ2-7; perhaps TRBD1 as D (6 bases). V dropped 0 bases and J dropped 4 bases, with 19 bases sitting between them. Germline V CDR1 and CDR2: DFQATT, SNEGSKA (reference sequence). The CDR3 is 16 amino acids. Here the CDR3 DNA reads TGCAGTGCTAGAGACTTTAAAGGGCAGGGGAGTTACGAGCAGTACTTC. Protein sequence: CSARDFKGQGSYEQYF.

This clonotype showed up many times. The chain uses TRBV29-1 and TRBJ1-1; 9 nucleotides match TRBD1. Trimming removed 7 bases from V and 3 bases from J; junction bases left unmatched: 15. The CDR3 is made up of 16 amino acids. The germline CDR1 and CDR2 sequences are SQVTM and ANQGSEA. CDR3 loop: CSANRRPGTGYTEAFF. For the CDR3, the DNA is TGCAGCGCTAATAGGCGTCCCGGGACAGGGTACACTGAAGCTTTCTTT.

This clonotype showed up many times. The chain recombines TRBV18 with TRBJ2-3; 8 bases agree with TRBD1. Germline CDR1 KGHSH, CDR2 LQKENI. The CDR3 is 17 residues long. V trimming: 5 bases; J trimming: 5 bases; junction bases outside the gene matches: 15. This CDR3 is CASSSVADQGAGDTQYF. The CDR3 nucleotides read TGTGCCAGCTCATCCGTCGCGGATCAGGGGGCAGGAGATACGCAGTATTTT. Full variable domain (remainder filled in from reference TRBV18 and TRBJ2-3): NAGVMQNPRHLVRRRGQEARLRCSPMKGHSHVYWYRQLPEEGLKFMVYLQKENIIDESGMPKERFSAEFPKEGPSILRIQQVVRGDSAAYFCASSSVADQGAGDTQYFGPGTRLTVL.

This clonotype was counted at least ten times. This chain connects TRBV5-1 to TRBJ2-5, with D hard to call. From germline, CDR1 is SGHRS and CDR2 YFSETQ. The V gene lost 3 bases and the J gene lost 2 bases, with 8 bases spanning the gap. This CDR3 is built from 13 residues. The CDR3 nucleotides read TGCGCCAGCAGCTCCGGACGGCAAGAGACCCAGTACTTC. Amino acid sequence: CASSSGRQETQYF. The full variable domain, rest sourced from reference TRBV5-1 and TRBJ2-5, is KAGVTQTPRYLIKTRGQQVTLSCSPISGHRSVSWYQQTPGQGLQFLFEYFSETQRNKGNFPGRFSGRQFSNSRSEMNVSTLELGDSALYLCASSSGRQETQYFGPGTRLLVL.

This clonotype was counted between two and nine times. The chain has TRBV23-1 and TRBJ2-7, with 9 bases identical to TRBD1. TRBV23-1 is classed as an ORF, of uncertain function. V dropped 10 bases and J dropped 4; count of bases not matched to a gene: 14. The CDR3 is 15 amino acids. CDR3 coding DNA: TGCGCCATCGGCGAATGGACAGGGGTCCAATACGAGCAGTACTTC. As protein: CAIGEWTGVQYEQYF.

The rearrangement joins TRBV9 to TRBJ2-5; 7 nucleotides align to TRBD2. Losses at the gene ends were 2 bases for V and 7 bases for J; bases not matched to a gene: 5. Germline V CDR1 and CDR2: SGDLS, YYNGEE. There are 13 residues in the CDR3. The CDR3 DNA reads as TGTGCCAGCAGCGTGGGGGGGTATGGGACCCAGTACTTC. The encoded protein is CASSVGGYGTQYF.

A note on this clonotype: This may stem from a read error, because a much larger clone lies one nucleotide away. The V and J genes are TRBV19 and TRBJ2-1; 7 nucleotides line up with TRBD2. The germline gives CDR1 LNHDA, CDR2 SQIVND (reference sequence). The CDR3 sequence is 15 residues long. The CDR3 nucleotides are TGTGTCAGCCAGCGACTTGGACTAGACGGCAATGAGCAGTTCTTC. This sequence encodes CVSQRLGLDGNEQFF.

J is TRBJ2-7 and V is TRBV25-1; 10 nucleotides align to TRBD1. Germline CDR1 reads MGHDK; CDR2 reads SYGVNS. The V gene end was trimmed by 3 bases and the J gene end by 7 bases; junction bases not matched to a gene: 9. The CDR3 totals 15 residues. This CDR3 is CASSEPGQGVGEQYF. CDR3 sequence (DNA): TGTGCCAGCAGTGAGCCCGGACAGGGGGTAGGGGAGCAGTACTTC.

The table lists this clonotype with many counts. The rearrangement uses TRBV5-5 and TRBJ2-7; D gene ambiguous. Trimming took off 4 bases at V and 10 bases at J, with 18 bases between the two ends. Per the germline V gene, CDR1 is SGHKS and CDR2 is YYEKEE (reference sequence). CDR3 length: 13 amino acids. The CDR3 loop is CASSLDLDRIQYF. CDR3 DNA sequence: TGTGCCAGCAGCCTGGACCTGGACCGGATCCAGTACTTC.

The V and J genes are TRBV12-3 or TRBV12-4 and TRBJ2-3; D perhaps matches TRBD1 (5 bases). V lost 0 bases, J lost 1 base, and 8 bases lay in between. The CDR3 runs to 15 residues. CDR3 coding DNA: TGTGCCAGCAGTTTAGCGGTGGGGCGCACAGATACGCAGTATTTT. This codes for CASSLAVGRTDTQYF.

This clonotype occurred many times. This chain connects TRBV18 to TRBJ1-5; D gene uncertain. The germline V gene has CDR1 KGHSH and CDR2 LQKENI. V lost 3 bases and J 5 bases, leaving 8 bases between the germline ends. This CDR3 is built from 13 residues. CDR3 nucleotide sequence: TGTGCCAGCTCACCCGGGAGGGATCAGCCCCAGCATTTT. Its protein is CASSPGRDQPQHF.

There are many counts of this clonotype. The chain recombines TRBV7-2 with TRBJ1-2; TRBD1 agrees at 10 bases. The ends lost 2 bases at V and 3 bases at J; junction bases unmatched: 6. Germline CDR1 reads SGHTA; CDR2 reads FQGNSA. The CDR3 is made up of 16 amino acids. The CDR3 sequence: CASSLTWTGGDYGYTF. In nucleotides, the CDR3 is TGTGCCAGCAGCTTAACCTGGACAGGGGGGGACTATGGCTACACCTTC.

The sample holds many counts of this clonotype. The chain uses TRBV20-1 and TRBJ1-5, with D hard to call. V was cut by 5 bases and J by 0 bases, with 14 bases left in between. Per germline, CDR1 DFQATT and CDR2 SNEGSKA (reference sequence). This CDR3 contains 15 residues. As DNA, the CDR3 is TGCAGTGCTGCGGGTCCCCTTTATAGCAATCAGCCCCAGCATTTT. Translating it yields CSAAGPLYSNQPQHF.